The 27 T cell receptor beta chains given below trace back to one sample, sequenced in a study of CD8 T cells in ankylosing spondylitis. Study conclusions and caveats: It appeared that ankylosing spondylitis blood was characterized by a TCR beta motif of 8 or 9 highly homologous variants.

The antigens for these receptors are not known. TCRdb redid the calling of the 5' RACE reads with MiXCR, one entry per CDR3 protein. There are about 450,000 distinct CDR3 sequences in the sample; roughly a quarter occur only once, and approximately 1% lies in the top ten. Sequencing was carried out using blood, either unsorted or a sorted T cell fraction (not recorded which). The receptors derive from a male donor with ankylosing spondylitis.

This chain links TRBV6-1 with TRBJ2-7, with 8 bases that match TRBD2. The ends lost 8 bases at V and 2 bases at J; junction bases unmatched: 5. Germline-derived CDR1 and CDR2 are MNHNS and SASEGT. There are 13 residues in the CDR3. The CDR3 protein is CASSEGLAYEQYF. The DNA of the CDR3 is TGTGCCAGCTCGGAGGGACTAGCCTACGAGCAGTACTTC.

V gene TRBV5-1 combines with J gene TRBJ2-5; TRBD2 matches 8 bases. The V and J ends lost 2 bases and 5 bases, in that order; junction bases with no gene match: 8. There are 15 residues in the CDR3. Per the germline V gene, CDR1 is SGHRS and CDR2 is YFSETQ. In nucleotides, the CDR3 is TGCGCCAGCAGCTTTCTCGGTAGCGGGATGGAGACCCAGTACTTC. The encoded protein is CASSFLGSGMETQYF. The full variable domain, with the rest looked up from reference TRBV5-1 and TRBJ2-5, is KAGVTQTPRYLIKTRGQQVTLSCSPISGHRSVSWYQQTPGQGLQFLFEYFSETQRNKGNFPGRFSGRQFSNSRSEMNVSTLELGDSALYLCASSFLGSGMETQYFGPGTRLLVL.

This clonotype has a handful of counts. The chain links TRBV5-1 to TRBJ2-1; D possibly corresponds to TRBD2 (5 bases). CDR1 is SGHRS, CDR2 YFSETQ, per germline. The CDR3 runs 14 residues. V was shortened by 0 bases and J by 7 bases, with 11 bases between the two germline ends. This CDR3 reads CASSLEAAWNEQFF. The CDR3, as DNA: TGCGCCAGCAGCTTGGAAGCGGCCTGGAATGAGCAGTTCTTC.

The table lists this clonotype with a few counts. The chain combines TRBV20-1 with TRBJ1-2, with a weak D call TRBD1 (6 bases). V was trimmed by 6 bases and J by 4 bases, leaving 15 bases between them. This CDR3 spans 13 amino acids. The germline gives CDR1 DFQATT, CDR2 SNEGSKA (reference sequence). The CDR3 region is CSAQDTGFYGYTF. The CDR3, as DNA: TGCAGTGCCCAGGACACAGGGTTCTATGGCTACACCTTC.

The chain employs TRBV7-2 and TRBJ1-5; possible D gene TRBD1, 5 bases. V was trimmed by 1 base and J by 1 base, leaving 14 bases between them. The length of the CDR3 is 17 residues. Germline CDR1 is SGHTA and CDR2 is FQGNSA. In nucleotides, the CDR3 is TGTGCCAGCAGCTTAGGGACAATTACCTGGAGCAATCAGCCCCAGCATTTT. Translation gives CASSLGTITWSNQPQHF.

The rearrangement links TRBV20-1 to TRBJ1-1; no clear D. Trimming stripped 0 bases from V and 0 bases from J, with 5 bases between. Per the germline V gene, CDR1 is DFQATT and CDR2 is SNEGSKA (reference sequence). The CDR3 runs 13 residues. CDR3 in amino acids: CSAREDLNTEAFF. CDR3 nucleotides: TGCAGTGCTAGAGAGGACCTGAACACTGAAGCTTTCTTT.

The sample holds one count of this clonotype. This chain links TRBV7-2 with TRBJ1-1; D possibly corresponds to TRBD1 (6 bases). Trimming took off 5 bases at V and 4 bases at J, with 11 bases between the two ends. The germline V gene encodes CDR1 SGHTA and CDR2 FQGNSA. The CDR3 is 13 residues long. The CDR3 is CASSPGVTTEAFF. The CDR3 DNA reads TGTGCCAGCAGCCCAGGGGTTACCACTGAAGCTTTCTTT. Filled out from reference TRBV7-2 and TRBJ1-1, the complete variable domain reads GAGVSQSPSNKVTEKGKDVELRCDPISGHTALYWYRQSLGQGLEFLIYFQGNSAPDKSGLPSDRFSAERTGGSVSTLTIQRTQQEDSAVYLCASSPGVTTEAFFGQGTRLTVV.

This chain connects TRBV2 to TRBJ1-1, with 7 bases matching TRBD1. This CDR3 is built from 15 residues. CDR1 and CDR2 from the germline V gene are SNHLY and FYNNEI. V lost 0 bases to trimming and J lost 5 bases; unmatched junction nucleotides: 6. The CDR3: CASSEALEGATEAFF. In nucleotides, the CDR3 is TGTGCCAGCAGTGAAGCGCTTGAGGGGGCAACTGAAGCTTTCTTT. Together with reference TRBV2 and TRBJ1-1, the CDR3 gives the full variable domain: EPEVTQTPSHQVTQMGQEVILRCVPISNHLYFYWYRQILGQKVEFLVSFYNNEISEKSEIFDDQFSVERPDGSNFTLKIRSTKLEDSAMYFCASSEALEGATEAFFGQGTRLTVV.

The chain joins TRBV6-1 to TRBJ1-5; D unclear. Trimming shortened V by 6 bases and J by 5 bases, and 11 bases separated the two germline ends. The CDR3 has 13 amino acids. Germline V gene lookup returns CDR1 MNHNS and CDR2 SASEGT. The CDR3 sequence: CASRTTPHQPQHF. The CDR3 coding sequence is TGTGCCAGCAGGACAACCCCTCATCAGCCCCAGCATTTT.

This clonotype was picked up a small number of times. The chain links TRBV20-1 to TRBJ1-1; maybe TRBD1 (6 bases). In germline, CDR1 is DFQATT, CDR2 SNEGSKA (reference sequence). The length of the CDR3 is 11 residues. CDR3 loop: CFPSGASEAFF. For the CDR3, the DNA is TGCTTTCCCTCGGGGGCGTCTGAAGCTTTCTTT.

V is TRBV20-1 and J is TRBJ1-1; no reliable D call. The V gene lost 7 bases and the J gene lost 4 bases, with 22 bases spanning the gap. The CDR3 contains 15 residues. The germline gives CDR1 DFQATT, CDR2 SNEGSKA (reference sequence). CDR3 sequence reads: CSVQEGPMVSTEAFF. The DNA for the CDR3 is TGCAGTGTCCAAGAGGGCCCCATGGTATCCACTGAAGCTTTCTTT.

The chain carries TRBV28 and TRBJ1-5, with 7 bases that match TRBD1. CDR3 length equals 18 residues. Germline CDR1 reads MDHEN; CDR2 reads SYDVKM. V trimming: 0 bases; J trimming: 0 bases; junction bases outside the gene matches: 8. CDR3 sequence: CASSLWTGREGSNQPQHF. In DNA, the CDR3 is TGTGCCAGCAGTTTATGGACAGGGCGGGAGGGTAGCAATCAGCCCCAGCATTTT.

The V and J genes are TRBV12-3 or TRBV12-4 and TRBJ2-1; 9 bases align to TRBD2. The trim removed 0 bases at V and 7 bases at J, leaving 10 bases unmatched. The CDR3 extends over 17 amino acids. The CDR3 DNA reads TGTGCCAGCAGTTTAGCGCGGGGGCGGGAGGGCCCAAATGAGCAGTTCTTC. This translates into CASSLARGREGPNEQFF.

A remark on this clonotype: This clone may be a read error of a much larger clone one base away. The chain employs TRBV20-1 and TRBJ2-4, with TRBD1 identical over 7 bases. Germline V CDR1 and CDR2: DFQATT, SNEGSKA (reference sequence). The length of the CDR3 is 17 residues. The CDR3 loop reads CCAPPPTGAGAKNIQYF. As DNA, the CDR3 is TGCTGTGCCCCCCCCCCTACAGGGGCCGGAGCCAAAAACATTCAGTACTTC.

This clonotype was seen more than once but under ten times. The chain is built from TRBV12-3 or TRBV12-4 and TRBJ2-5; maybe TRBD2 (6 bases). Between the trimmed V and J ends, which lost 3 bases and 2 bases, there was a span of 7 bases. This CDR3 is 13 amino acids long. The CDR3 sequence is CASSFAGQETQYF. In DNA form, the CDR3 reads TGTGCCAGCAGTTTTGCGGGACAAGAGACCCAGTACTTC.

This clonotype was recorded a few times. V is TRBV7-2 and J is TRBJ2-7; possibly TRBD1 or TRBD2 for D (6 bases each). Trimming removed 5 bases from V and 7 bases from J, with 15 bases in between. Germline-derived CDR1 and CDR2 are SGHTA and FQGNSA. The length of the CDR3 is 13 residues. The chain's CDR3 is CASSELGGGEQYV. CDR3 sequence (DNA): TGTGCCAGCAGCGAACTAGGAGGGGGGGAGCAGTACGTC.

This clonotype was seen at least ten times. V is TRBV29-1 and J is TRBJ2-3; D perhaps matches TRBD2 (6 bases). This CDR3 region has 13 residues. V was clipped by 7 bases and J by 6 bases, with 17 bases between them. The V gene's germline CDR1 is SQVTM and CDR2 ANQGSEA. The CDR3: CSAKGGRGDTQYF. The CDR3 region has the DNA TGCAGCGCGAAGGGAGGCCGCGGGGATACGCAGTATTTT.

The chain combines TRBV5-1 with TRBJ1-5, with D possibly being TRBD1 (6 bases). CDR1 is SGHRS, CDR2 YFSETQ, per germline. Trimming removed 2 bases from V and 2 bases from J, with 11 bases in between. CDR3 length equals 15 residues. CDR3 sequence reads: CASSLGQPGNQPQHF. The CDR3 DNA is TGCGCCAGCAGCTTAGGACAGCCCGGCAATCAGCCCCAGCATTTT. Full variable domain (missing parts from reference TRBV5-1 and TRBJ1-5): KAGVTQTPRYLIKTRGQQVTLSCSPISGHRSVSWYQQTPGQGLQFLFEYFSETQRNKGNFPGRFSGRQFSNSRSEMNVSTLELGDSALYLCASSLGQPGNQPQHFGDGTRLSIL.

The chain recombines TRBV6-1 with TRBJ2-3, with D tentatively TRBD1 or TRBD2 (5 bases each). Trimming shortened V by 6 bases and J by 1 base, and 14 bases separated the two germline ends. This CDR3 comprises 15 residues. CDR1 MNHNS and CDR2 SASEGT come from the germline V gene. The CDR3 loop reads CASSHRDPGTDTQYF. CDR3 nucleotide sequence: TGTGCCAGCAGCCACCGGGACCCAGGCACAGATACGCAGTATTTT.

V and J are TRBV7-9 and TRBJ2-2, with 9 nucleotides matching TRBD2. The length of the CDR3 is 15 residues. Germline V CDR1 and CDR2: SEHNR, FQNEAQ (reference sequence). With 5 bases clipped from V and 3 bases from J, the junction kept 4 bases outside the gene matches. The CDR3 sequence is CASSVGLADTGELFF. In DNA form, the CDR3 reads TGTGCCAGCAGCGTGGGACTAGCAGACACCGGGGAGCTGTTTTTT.

The chain recombines TRBV4-2 with TRBJ2-4; D could derive from TRBD1 or TRBD2 (5 bases each). CDR1 and CDR2 (germline): LGHNA, YNFKEQ. CDR3 length: 12 residues. The V end lost 0 bases, the J end lost 14 bases, and 11 bases lay between the germline ends. CDR3 coding DNA: TGTGCCAGCAGCCAAGATTCGGGACGGGAGTACTTC. Amino acid sequence: CASSQDSGREYF.

The chain recombines TRBV6-1 with TRBJ2-3; possible D gene TRBD2, 5 bases. Germline values: CDR1 MNHNS, CDR2 SASEGT. Trimming took off 5 bases at V and 0 bases at J, with 12 bases between the two ends. This CDR3 spans 15 amino acids. The CDR3 region is CASSRRKSSTDTQYF. The CDR3 bases are TGTGCCAGCAGTCGGAGGAAGTCTAGCACAGATACGCAGTATTTT.

This clonotype turned up a few times. The V and J genes are TRBV4-2 and TRBJ2-3; 14 bases match TRBD2. This CDR3 is built from 19 residues. V lost 4 bases, J lost 1 base, and 10 bases stayed unmatched. Germline loops: CDR1 LGHNA, CDR2 YNFKEQ. As DNA, the CDR3 is TGTGCCAGCAGCCTCCGGACTAGCGGGAGGTCTGGAGGCACAGATACGCAGTATTTT. Residues: CASSLRTSGRSGGTDTQYF.

The V and J genes are TRBV6-1 and TRBJ2-2, with TRBD1 identical over 8 bases. V shed 3 bases, J shed 5 bases, and the junction held 5 bases outside the gene matches. The CDR3 length is 15 residues. Looked up from germline, CDR1 is MNHNS and CDR2 is SASEGT. CDR3 sequence (DNA): TGTGCCAGCAGTGATGGACAGGGAGGTACCGGGGAGCTGTTTTTT. Protein sequence: CASSDGQGGTGELFF.

The V gene is TRBV5-1, the J gene TRBJ2-2, with D perhaps TRBD1 (5 bases). The CDR3 has 15 residues. CDR1 and CDR2 (germline): SGHRS, YFSETQ. V was shortened by 2 bases and J by 6 bases, with 14 bases between the two germline ends. The CDR3 sequence: CASSLRQHPAGELFF. The CDR3 bases are TGCGCCAGCAGCTTACGACAGCACCCCGCCGGGGAGCTGTTTTTT.

The chain uses TRBV5-1 and TRBJ2-1; 8 bases agree with TRBD2. Trimming removed 1 base from V and 0 bases from J; junction bases left unmatched: 3. The CDR3 sequence is 16 residues long. CDR1 and CDR2 (germline): SGHRS, YFSETQ. Here the CDR3 reads CASSLMAGGSYNEQFF. Here the CDR3 DNA reads TGCGCCAGCAGCTTGATGGCGGGAGGCTCCTACAATGAGCAGTTCTTC. Variable domain in full (rest from reference TRBV5-1 and TRBJ2-1): KAGVTQTPRYLIKTRGQQVTLSCSPISGHRSVSWYQQTPGQGLQFLFEYFSETQRNKGNFPGRFSGRQFSNSRSEMNVSTLELGDSALYLCASSLMAGGSYNEQFFGPGTRLTVL.

V and J are TRBV18 and TRBJ2-4; no clear D. CDR1 is KGHSH and CDR2 is LQKENI in the germline V gene. The CDR3 is 15 residues long. V shed 8 bases and J shed 3 bases, with 17 bases lying between them. This CDR3 is CASGNDGPNKNIQYF. The CDR3 DNA is TGTGCCAGCGGCAACGACGGGCCCAACAAAAACATTCAGTACTTC.